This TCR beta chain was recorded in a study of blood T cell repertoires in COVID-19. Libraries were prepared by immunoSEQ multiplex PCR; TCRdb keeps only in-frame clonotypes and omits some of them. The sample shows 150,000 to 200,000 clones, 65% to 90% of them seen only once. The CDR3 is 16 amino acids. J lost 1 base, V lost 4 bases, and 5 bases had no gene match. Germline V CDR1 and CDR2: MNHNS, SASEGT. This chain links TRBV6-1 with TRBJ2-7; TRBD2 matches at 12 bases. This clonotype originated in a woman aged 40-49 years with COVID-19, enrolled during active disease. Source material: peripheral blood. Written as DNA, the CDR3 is TGTGCCAGCAGTGTCGGACTAGCGGGGATGTCCTACGAGCAGTACGTC. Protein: CASSVGLAGMSYEQYV.